These 21 T cell receptor beta chains share one sample of origin, sequenced in a study of cytomegalovirus exposure and HLA in healthy donors. 60 Vbeta and 13 Jbeta primers were used in PCR. Profiling relied on immunoSEQ multiplex PCR, and the TCRdb table lists in-frame clones only, not all of them. Among 150,000 to 200,000 clones listed, around 80% were seen once. What was sequenced was PBMCs. These receptors originate from a woman between 18 and 29 years old in good health and CMV-seropositive.

This clone was picked up one time. The chain links TRBV28 to TRBJ1-3, with D uncertain. Germline CDR1 MDHEN, CDR2 SYDVKM. The V end was cut by 2 bases, the J end by 0 bases, with 14 bases between. The CDR3 runs 17 residues. Here the CDR3 reads CASSLVAPPHSGNTIYF. CDR3 nucleotides: TGTGCCAGCAGTTTAGTAGCTCCACCCCACTCTGGAAACACCATATATTTT.

A remark on this clone: Different DNA sequences within this sample yield the same CDR3. CDR3 loop: CASSDSPSGGTDTQYF. The CDR3 DNA reads TGTGCCAGCAGTGACTCCCCTAGCGGGGGCACAGATACGCAGTATTTT. The genes are TRBV6-4 and TRBJ2-3; 9 bases match TRBD2. V was pared by 0 bases and J by 1 base, with 2 bases of the junction left unmatched. Germline CDR1 is MRHNA and CDR2 is SNTAGT. CDR3 size: 16 residues.

The chain recombines TRBV30 with TRBJ2-1, with 12 bases that match TRBD2. This CDR3 comprises 17 residues. The ends lost 4 bases at V and 6 bases at J; junction bases unmatched: 13. Germline assignment: CDR1 GTSNPN and CDR2 SVGIG (reference sequence). CDR3 amino acids: CAWTEGLAGGHGNEQFF. DNA for the CDR3: TGTGCCTGGACCGAGGGGCTAGCGGGGGGGCATGGCAATGAGCAGTTCTTC.

The chain employs TRBV5-1 and TRBJ2-2; D unclear. The CDR3 is 16 residues long. Trimming took off 1 base at V and 7 bases at J, with 17 bases between the two ends. Germline V gene sequence: CDR1 SGHRS, CDR2 YFSETQ. CDR3 sequence: CASSLLGRGPNGELFF. The CDR3 bases are TGCGCCAGCAGCTTGTTGGGTCGAGGCCCTAACGGGGAGCTGTTTTTT.

The chain joins TRBV15 to TRBJ2-3; 8 nucleotides match TRBD2. Germline CDR1 reads LNHNV; CDR2 reads YYDKDF (reference sequence). V shed 3 bases, J shed 0 bases, and the junction held 2 bases outside the gene matches. CDR3 length equals 15 residues. CDR3 in amino acids: CATSRERGSTDTQYF. In DNA form, the CDR3 reads TGTGCCACCAGCAGGGAGCGGGGGAGCACAGATACGCAGTATTTT.

The rearrangement uses TRBV27 and TRBJ2-7; 8 bases agree with TRBD1. Germline V gene sequence: CDR1 MNHEY, CDR2 SMNVEV (reference sequence). Germline trimming cut 2 bases from V and 3 bases from J; bases unmatched to any gene: 3. The CDR3 is 14 residues long. The CDR3 bases are TGTGCCAGCAGTTTAAGGGACAGGCACTACGAGCAGTACTTC. Residues: CASSLRDRHYEQYF.

In regard to this clone: The same CDR3 is also encoded by other DNA sequences in this sample. The chain is built from TRBV6-4 and TRBJ2-3; 7 bases fit TRBD2. Germline-derived CDR1 and CDR2 are MRHNA and SNTAGT. The CDR3 consists of 15 residues. The junction had 4 bases not matched to a gene; V was cut back by 2 bases and J by 2 bases. The CDR3 DNA reads TGTGCCAGCAGTGACGGGAGCGGGGACACAGATACGCAGTATTTT. Its translation: CASSDGSGDTDTQYF.

The chain joins TRBV6-5 to TRBJ2-6, with D possibly TRBD2 on 5 matching bases. V was cut by 10 bases and J by 0 bases, with 7 bases left in between. Germline V lookup: CDR1 MNHEY, CDR2 SVGAGI. The CDR3 sequence is 13 residues long. The CDR3 here is CATTSSGANVLTF. The CDR3 nucleotides read TGTGCCACTACTAGCTCTGGGGCCAACGTCCTGACTTTC.

V and J are TRBV4-2 and TRBJ2-5, with D tentatively TRBD1 (6 bases). This CDR3 is 15 amino acids long. The germline V and J ends were trimmed by 2 bases and 5 bases, with 15 bases remaining between them. Germline assignment: CDR1 LGHNA and CDR2 YNFKEQ. The CDR3 here is CASSQTLGASETQYF. The CDR3 region has the DNA TGTGCCAGCAGCCAAACTTTGGGGGCATCGGAGACCCAGTACTTC.

This chain links TRBV6-5 with TRBJ2-3; D is perhaps TRBD1 (6 bases). The CDR3 length is 14 residues. CDR1 and CDR2 from the germline V gene are MNHEY and SVGAGI. V was pared by 5 bases and J by 6 bases, with 15 bases between. In nucleotides, the CDR3 is TGTGCCAGCAGTCTGGACAGTGAATTGGATACGCAGTATTTT. It specifies CASSLDSELDTQYF.

To note about this clone: Germline is not matched at one junction end, which may reflect a read error. The rearrangement uses TRBV6-1 and TRBJ2-6; D is perhaps TRBD2 (5 bases). Germline CDR1 and CDR2: MNHNS and SASEGT. The CDR3 contains 14 residues. This chain's CDR3 is CASRHGERANGLTF. The CDR3 nucleotides are TGTGCCAGCAGACACGGGGAAAGGGCCAACGGCCTGACTTTC.

The chain uses TRBV18 and TRBJ1-1; 10 positions agree with TRBD1. The CDR3 covers 16 residues. Germline trimming cut 5 bases from V and 9 bases from J; bases unmatched to any gene: 15. Germline-derived CDR1 and CDR2 are KGHSH and LQKENI. This CDR3 reads CASSFRDRGGDPKAFF. The CDR3 DNA reads TGTGCCAGCTCATTCCGGGACAGGGGAGGGGATCCGAAAGCTTTCTTT.

V gene TRBV28 combines with J gene TRBJ1-3; D is unclear. V was cut by 7 bases and J by 4 bases, with 8 bases left in between. Germline-derived CDR1 and CDR2 are MDHEN and SYDVKM. This CDR3 spans 12 amino acids. Here the CDR3 reads CASNVRGNTIYF. CDR3 sequence (DNA): TGTGCCAGCAATGTCAGGGGAAACACCATATATTTT.

The chain couples TRBV6-1 to TRBJ2-7; no reliable D call. The CDR3 totals 14 residues. Germline V gene lookup returns CDR1 MNHNS and CDR2 SASEGT. Trimming cost V 1 base and J 9 bases, with 16 bases left between them. Written as DNA, the CDR3 is TGTGCCAGCAGTGAAGGGTCAGTAGCAGTTCGGCAGTACGTC. Translating it yields CASSEGSVAVRQYV.

The CDR3: CASSPSGLLKETQYF. In DNA form, the CDR3 reads TGTGCCAGCAGCCCCTCGGGACTACTTAAAGAGACCCAGTACTTC. This rearrangement joins TRBV5-6 to TRBJ2-5; 7 bases are a match to TRBD2. V trimming: 4 bases; J trimming: 3 bases; junction bases outside the gene matches: 9. Germline CDR1 and CDR2: SGHDT and YYEEEE. The length of the CDR3 is 15 residues.

This chain joins TRBV5-1 and TRBJ2-3; a weak D match, TRBD2 (6 bases). The V and J ends lost 9 bases and 1 base respectively, with 15 bases between them. This CDR3 spans 14 amino acids. Germline V gene sequence: CDR1 SGHRS, CDR2 YFSETQ. CDR3 bases: TGCGCCAACTGTCAGAAGCGGGGCACAGATACGCAGTATTTT. Translating it yields CANCQKRGTDTQYF. The full variable domain, in which reference TRBV5-1 and TRBJ2-3 provide the parts outside the CDR3, is KAGVTQTPRYLIKTRGQQVTLSCSPISGHRSVSWYQQTPGQGLQFLFEYFSETQRNKGNFPGRFSGRQFSNSRSEMNVSTLELGDSALYLCANCQKRGTDTQYFGPGTRLTVL.

This clone occurred a few times. V usage is TRBV5-1 and J usage is TRBJ1-6; the D gene is possibly TRBD1 (5 bases). Germline V gives CDR1 SGHRS, CDR2 YFSETQ. This CDR3 has 17 amino acids. The V end was cut by 0 bases, the J end by 9 bases, with 19 bases between. CDR3 DNA: TGCGCCAGCAGCTTGGCCGGGGAGGGACCCTCACGTTCACCCCTCCACTTT. Its translation: CASSLAGEGPSRSPLHF. The variable domain in full, with the rest retrieved from reference TRBV5-1 and TRBJ1-6, is KAGVTQTPRYLIKTRGQQVTLSCSPISGHRSVSWYQQTPGQGLQFLFEYFSETQRNKGNFPGRFSGRQFSNSRSEMNVSTLELGDSALYLCASSLAGEGPSRSPLHFGNGTRLTVT.

This chain joins TRBV4-2 and TRBJ2-3; 9 nucleotides align to TRBD2. Looked up from germline, CDR1 is LGHNA and CDR2 is YNFKEQ. V was clipped by 0 bases and J by 6 bases; unmatched bases: 10. The CDR3 is made up of 17 amino acids. Written as DNA, the CDR3 is TGTGCCAGCAGCCAAGACCAGGGCGGGGGGGCCAAGGATACGCAGTATTTT. Amino acids: CASSQDQGGGAKDTQYF.

The CDR3 DNA is TGTGCCAGTAGTGTGGGACTAGCGGGCCCCTACGAGCAGTACTTC. Protein product: CASSVGLAGPYEQYF. The gene calls are TRBV19 and TRBJ2-7; 12 positions match TRBD2. The CDR3 length is 15 residues. V shed 5 bases, J shed 2 bases, and the junction held 4 bases outside the gene matches. The germline CDR1 and CDR2 sequences are LNHDA and SQIVND (reference sequence).

This sequence joins TRBV30 and TRBJ1-2; the D gene is possibly TRBD1 (5 bases). The CDR3 length is 14 residues. Trimming pared 0 bases from V and 4 bases from J, leaving 12 bases between. The V gene's germline CDR1 is GTSNPN and CDR2 SVGIG (reference sequence). The CDR3 DNA is TGTGCCTGGAGTGTGGCGGGGGGGTCCTATGGCTACACCTTC. This translates into CAWSVAGGSYGYTF.

This chain links TRBV2 with TRBJ2-3, with 11 bases that match TRBD2. Germline assignment: CDR1 SNHLY and CDR2 FYNNEI. This CDR3 spans 14 amino acids. With 9 bases clipped from V and 7 bases from J, the junction kept 9 bases outside the gene matches. CDR3 nucleotides: TGTGCCAGTATTAGCGGGGGGGCGGGTTATACGCAGTATTTT. This sequence encodes CASISGGAGYTQYF. Based on the CDR3 plus reference TRBV2 and TRBJ2-3, the full variable domain is EPEVTQTPSHQVTQMGQEVILRCVPISNHLYFYWYRQILGQKVEFLVSFYNNEISEKSEIFDDQFSVERPDGSNFTLKIRSTKLEDSAMYFCASISGGAGYTQYFGPGTRLTVL.